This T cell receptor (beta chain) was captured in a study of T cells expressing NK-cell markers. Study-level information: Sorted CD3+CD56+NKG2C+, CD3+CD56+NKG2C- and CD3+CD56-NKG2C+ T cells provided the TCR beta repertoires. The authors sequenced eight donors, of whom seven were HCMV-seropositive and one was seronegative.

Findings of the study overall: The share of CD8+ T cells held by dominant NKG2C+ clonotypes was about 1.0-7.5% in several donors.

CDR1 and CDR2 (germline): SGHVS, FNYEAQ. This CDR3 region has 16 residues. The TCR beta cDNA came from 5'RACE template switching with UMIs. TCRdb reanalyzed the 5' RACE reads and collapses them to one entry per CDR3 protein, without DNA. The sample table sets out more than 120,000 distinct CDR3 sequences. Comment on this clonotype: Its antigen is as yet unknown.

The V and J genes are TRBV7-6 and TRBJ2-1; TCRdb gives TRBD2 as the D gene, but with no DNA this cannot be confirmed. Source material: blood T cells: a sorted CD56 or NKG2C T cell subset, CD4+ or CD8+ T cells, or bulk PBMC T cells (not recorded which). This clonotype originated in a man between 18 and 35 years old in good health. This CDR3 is CASSLLAAGVQDEQFF.